Following are 8 T cell receptor beta chains from one sample sequenced in a study of regulatory T cells in long-lasting Graves disease. Regarding time point: newly diagnosed GD, antithyroid drugs for less than 3 months. The authors made the TCR library using RNA they extracted from PBMCs. Relying on iRepertoire HTBI primers and Arm-PCR of CDR3 regions, the team built TCR beta libraries. One entry per CDR3 protein, called by TCRdb with MiXCR from the multiplex PCR reads. The table records fewer than 550,000 distinct CDR3 sequences, roughly 15% of them present only once. The sample also formed part of further work on T cells in Graves' hyperthyroidism and ophthalmopathy.

The sequencing here drew on peripheral blood mononuclear cells (PBMCs), taken at new diagnosis, from a patient treated with antithyroid drugs. Receptors were obtained from a middle-aged woman with Graves disease.

Ten or more counts support this clonotype. The J gene is TRBJ1-6, the V gene TRBV7-8, with D perhaps matching TRBD1 (6 bases). The V gene lost 3 bases and the J gene lost 6 bases, with 15 bases spanning the gap. Per the germline V gene, CDR1 is SGHVS and CDR2 is FQNEAQ. This CDR3 is built from 16 residues. CDR3 sequence: CASSFGGQGSNSPLHF. DNA for the CDR3: TGTGCCAGCAGCTTCGGGGGTCAGGGGTCTAATTCACCCCTCCACTTT.

About this clonotype itself: It may be a read error: a sequence one base away is much more abundant. The V gene is TRBV20-1, the J gene TRBJ2-7; 8 bases are a match to TRBD1. The V gene's germline CDR1 is DFQATT and CDR2 SNEGSKA (reference sequence). J lost 4 bases, V lost 4 bases, and 9 bases had no gene match. The CDR3 is 14 residues long. CDR3 nucleotide sequence: TGCAGTGCTACGACCCCCACAGGGGGGTACGAGCAGTACTTC. It codes for CSATTPTGGYEQYF.

This clonotype was recorded at least ten times. The chain couples TRBV2 to TRBJ2-3, with D hard to call. The CDR3 is made up of 13 amino acids. The germline V gene encodes CDR1 SNHLY and CDR2 FYNNEI. V lost 0 bases and J 8 bases, leaving 9 bases between the germline ends. DNA of the CDR3: TGTGCCAGCAGTGAAGCGCTTGTTAGTACGCAGTATTTT. This codes for CASSEALVSTQYF.

For the CDR3, the DNA is TGTGCCAGCAATCTCGCCGGGACAGGGCAAGGCTACACCTTC. The encoded protein is CASNLAGTGQGYTF. The V gene is TRBV6-2 or TRBV6-3, the J gene TRBJ1-2, with 9 bases that match TRBD1. The CDR3 runs to 14 residues. The junction had 11 bases not matched to a gene; V was cut back by 7 bases and J by 8 bases. The germline V gene has CDR1 MNHEY and CDR2 SVGEGT.

This clonotype was seen only a few times. This sequence joins TRBV6-1 and TRBJ1-1, with D possibly TRBD1 on 5 matching bases. The germline V gene encodes CDR1 MNHNS and CDR2 SASEGT. V lost 6 bases and J 4 bases, leaving 18 bases between the germline ends. This CDR3 spans 15 amino acids. The CDR3 region is CASSAAAGGGTEAFF. The DNA of the CDR3 is TGTGCCAGCAGCGCGGCGGCGGGGGGGGGCACTGAAGCTTTCTTT.

The chain employs TRBV6-1 and TRBJ1-5, with D maybe TRBD1 (5 bases). This CDR3 has 13 residues. The germline gives CDR1 MNHNS, CDR2 SASEGT. The ends were cut back, 6 bases at V and 5 bases at J, with 11 bases in the middle. CDR3 sequence (DNA): TGTGCCAGCAGAGACAGTGGGGATCAGCCCCAGCATTTT. It specifies CASRDSGDQPQHF.

The chain carries TRBV19 and TRBJ1-4; TRBD1 matches at 10 bases. CDR3 length: 15 amino acids. With 4 bases clipped from V and 8 bases from J, the junction kept 7 bases outside the gene matches. Germline V lookup: CDR1 LNHDA, CDR2 SQIVND (reference sequence). CDR3 sequence reads: CASSTGQGVVEKLFF. CDR3 coding DNA: TGTGCCAGTAGTACAGGACAGGGGGTTGTCGAAAAACTGTTTTTT.

This clonotype was seen more than once but under ten times. The junction departs from the called germline gene at one end, perhaps through a read error. The chain uses TRBV4-1 and TRBJ2-1, with 9 bases fitting TRBD2. This CDR3 region has 16 residues. CDR1 and CDR2 from the germline V gene are MGHRA and YSYEKL. This chain's CDR3 is CASSQDLSAGGYEQFF. The CDR3 DNA reads as TGTGCCAGCAGCCAAGATCTCTCAGCGGGGGGCTATGAGCAGTTCTTC.